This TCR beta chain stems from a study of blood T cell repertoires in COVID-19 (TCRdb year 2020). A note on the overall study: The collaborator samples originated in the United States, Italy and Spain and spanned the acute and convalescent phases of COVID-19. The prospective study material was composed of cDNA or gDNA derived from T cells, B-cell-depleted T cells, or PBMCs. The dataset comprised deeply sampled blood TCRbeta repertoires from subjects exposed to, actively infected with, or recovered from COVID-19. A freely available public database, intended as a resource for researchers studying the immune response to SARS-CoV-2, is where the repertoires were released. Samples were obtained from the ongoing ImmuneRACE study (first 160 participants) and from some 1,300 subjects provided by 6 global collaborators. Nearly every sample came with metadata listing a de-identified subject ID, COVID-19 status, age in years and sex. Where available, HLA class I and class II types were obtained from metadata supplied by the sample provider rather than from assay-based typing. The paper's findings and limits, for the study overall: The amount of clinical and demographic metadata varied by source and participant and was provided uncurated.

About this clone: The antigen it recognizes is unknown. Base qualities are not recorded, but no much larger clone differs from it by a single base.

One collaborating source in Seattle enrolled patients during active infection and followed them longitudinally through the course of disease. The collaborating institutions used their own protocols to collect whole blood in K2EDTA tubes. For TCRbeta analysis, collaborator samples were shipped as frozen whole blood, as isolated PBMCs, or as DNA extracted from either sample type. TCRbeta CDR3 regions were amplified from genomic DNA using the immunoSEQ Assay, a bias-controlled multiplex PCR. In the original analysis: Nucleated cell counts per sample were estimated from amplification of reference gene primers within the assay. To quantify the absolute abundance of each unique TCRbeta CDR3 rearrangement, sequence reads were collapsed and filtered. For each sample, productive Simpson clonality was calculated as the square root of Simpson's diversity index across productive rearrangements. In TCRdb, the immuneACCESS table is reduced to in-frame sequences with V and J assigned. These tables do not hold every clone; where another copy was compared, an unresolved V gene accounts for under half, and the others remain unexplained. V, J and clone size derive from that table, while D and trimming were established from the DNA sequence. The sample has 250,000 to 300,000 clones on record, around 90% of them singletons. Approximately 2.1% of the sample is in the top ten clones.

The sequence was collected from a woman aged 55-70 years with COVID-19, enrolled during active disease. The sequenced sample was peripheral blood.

The DNA sequence follows: TGTGCCAGCAGCTTAGGGACATTAAATTCACCCCTCCACTTT. Its amino acids are CASSLGTLNSPLHF. The rearranged chain carries TRBV7-2 and TRBJ1-6, and possibly TRBD1, on 5 matching bases. The germline V gene gives CDR1 as SGHTA and CDR2 as FQGNSA. The CDR3 runs 14 residues from the cysteine to the phenylalanine. Here the CDR3 DNA is all that survives: 42 bases in frame from base 1. Cut back by 1 base and 7 bases, the V and J ends lie 8 bases apart.